This TCR beta chain came from a study of CD8 T cells in Susac syndrome. Study in general: Sequencing included Susac syndrome patients, roughly six of them with active disease and fewer than 10 in remission. At blood draw, Susac syndrome patients were therapy-naive, on corticosteroids, or on intravenous immunoglobulin alone.

Reverse transcription used roughly 0.5 to 1 ug RNA and random hexamers. One entry per CDR3 protein results from TCRdb running MiXCR on the immunoSEQ multiplex PCR reads. Among some 130,000 distinct CDR3 sequences, approximately 95% were seen once, and the ten largest hold about 0.18%. Trimming cost V 7 bases and J 3 bases, with 10 bases left between them. The germline CDR1 and CDR2 sequences are SNHLY and FYNNEI. The CDR3 loop spans 12 amino acids. The TCR comes from a human donor with Susac syndrome. Sequences were obtained from CD8+ T cells from PBMCs. The chain carries TRBV2 and TRBJ2-7; D is possibly TRBD1 (5 bases). DNA of the CDR3: TGTGCCAGCACTCAGGGATACTACGAGCAGTACTTC. Protein: CASTQGYYEQYF.